This TCR beta chain appears in the sequencing data of a study of cytomegalovirus exposure and HLA in healthy donors. Whole-study results and caveats: Analysis was carried out at a later point, and it linked a missense DCLRE1C variant to TCR beta V- and J-gene trimming.

Concerning this clone: Its specificity is unknown.

All the people who gave samples were healthy bone marrow donors. With 60 Vbeta and 13 Jbeta primers, the PCR was carried out. Profiling relied on immunoSEQ multiplex PCR, and the TCRdb table lists in-frame clones only, not all of them. The table gives around 140,000 clones; the top ten clones make up over 1.5% of it. The junction had 5 bases not matched to a gene; V was cut back by 0 bases and J by 8 bases. The CDR3 is made up of 14 amino acids. Germline CDR1 reads MNHNY; CDR2 reads SVGAGI (reference sequence). This receptor was taken from a woman aged 35 to 49 in good health and CMV-seropositive. The genes are TRBV6-6 and TRBJ1-2; 8 positions agree with TRBD1. Sequencing was carried out using PBMCs. The CDR3 is CASSYSQGAGGYTF. The CDR3 nucleotides are TGTGCCAGCAGTTACTCCCAGGGGGCGGGAGGCTACACCTTC.